The 21 T cell receptor beta chains reported below all come from one sample, sequenced in a study of long-term antiretroviral therapy in people with HIV. The libraries were made with immunoSEQ v3.0 at survey level. The assay was immunoSEQ multiplex PCR, and TCRdb's table has in-frame clones only and misses some. The table shows about 35,000 clones, with around 94% occurring only once. This specimen was unsorted PBMCs, taken 4.1 years after starting antiretroviral therapy. Receptors were obtained from a woman aged 50 to 60 with HIV.

The chain combines TRBV6-5 with TRBJ1-6; 8 nucleotides line up with TRBD1. CDR3 length: 16 residues. Germline lookup yields CDR1 MNHEY and CDR2 SVGAGI. V lost 2 bases and J lost 7; bases outside the gene matches: 7. CDR3 sequence reads: CASSYAPDRGNSPLHF. The CDR3 nucleotides read TGTGCCAGCAGTTACGCCCCCGACAGGGGCAATTCACCCCTCCACTTT.

The chain carries TRBV7-3 and TRBJ2-7, with 9 nucleotides matching TRBD1. Germline assignment: CDR1 SGHTA and CDR2 FQGTGA. The junction had 11 bases not matched to a gene; V was cut back by 5 bases and J by 6 bases. This CDR3 is 15 amino acids long. CDR3 region: CASSPGDRETSEQYF. The CDR3 DNA reads as TGTGCCAGCAGCCCGGGGGACAGGGAGACTAGCGAGCAGTACTTC. The entire variable domain, with the rest obtained from reference TRBV7-3 and TRBJ2-7, is as follows: GAGVSQTPSNKVTEKGKYVELRCDPISGHTALYWYRQSLGQGPEFLIYFQGTGAADDSGLPNDRFFAVRPEGSVSTLKIQRTERGDSAVYLCASSPGDRETSEQYFGPGTRLTVT.

The chain links TRBV11-2 to TRBJ2-1; possibly TRBD1 for D (5 bases). The germline V gene has CDR1 SGHAT and CDR2 FQNNGV. The CDR3 length is 13 residues. With 7 bases removed from V and 3 bases from J, the gap between germline ends came to 10 bases. The CDR3 DNA is TGTGCCAGCAAGACAGCCAACTACAATGAGCAGTTCTTC. Translated, it gives CASKTANYNEQFF.

This clone has just one count. The rearrangement joins TRBV5-6 to TRBJ1-1, with 10 positions matching TRBD1. V lost 4 bases and J lost 7; bases outside the gene matches: 13. This CDR3 region has 16 residues. The germline gives CDR1 SGHDT, CDR2 YYEEEE. As DNA, the CDR3 is TGTGCCAGCAGCGAACAGACAGGGGGCGCCTTTGGTGAAGCTTTCTTT. Its translation is CASSEQTGGAFGEAFF.

The CDR3 sequence: CASSIEGALNEQYF. For the CDR3, the DNA is TGTGCCAGTAGTATCGAGGGAGCCTTAAATGAGCAGTACTTC. The J gene is TRBJ2-7, the V gene TRBV19; the D gene is possibly TRBD2 (5 bases). Deletions cut 3 bases from V and 7 bases from J, with 16 bases between. Germline V gene sequence: CDR1 LNHDA, CDR2 SQIVND (reference sequence). This CDR3 spans 14 amino acids.

In its sample, this clone was seen once. This chain uses TRBV7-6 with TRBJ2-5, with TRBD2 matching 11 bases. J lost 5 bases, V lost 2 bases, and 10 bases had no gene match. The CDR3 covers 17 residues. Germline V gene lookup returns CDR1 SGHVS and CDR2 FNYEAQ. The CDR3 spells CASSLPLAGGERETQYF. In DNA form, the CDR3 reads TGTGCCAGCAGCTTACCTCTAGCGGGGGGAGAGAGGGAGACCCAGTACTTC.

This clone has a single count. The chain couples TRBV4-1 to TRBJ2-5, with D perhaps matching TRBD2 (5 bases). Trimming pared 0 bases from V and 3 bases from J, leaving 11 bases between. CDR3 length equals 15 residues. Germline CDR1 MGHRA, CDR2 YSYEKL. As DNA, the CDR3 is TGCGCCAGCAGCCAAGATGGACGGGAAAAAGAGACCCAGTACTTC. It yields the protein CASSQDGREKETQYF.

This chain joins TRBV9 and TRBJ2-2; TRBD1 aligns across 11 bases. CDR3 length equals 17 residues. Germline V gene sequence: CDR1 SGDLS, CDR2 YYNGEE. V was clipped by 0 bases and J by 7 bases; unmatched bases: 8. DNA for the CDR3: TGTGCCAGCAGCGTAGAGGGGACAGGGGGTCTTAGCGGGGAGCTGTTTTTT. Amino acids: CASSVEGTGGLSGELFF. The full variable domain, with the rest looked up from reference TRBV9 and TRBJ2-2, is DSGVTQTPKHLITATGQRVTLRCSPRSGDLSVYWYQQSLDQGLQFLIQYYNGEERAKGNILERFSAQQFPDLHSELNLSSLELGDSALYFCASSVEGTGGLSGELFFGEGSRLTVL.

The V gene is TRBV7-9, the J gene TRBJ2-2; tentative D call: TRBD1 (5 bases). Germline V gene lookup returns CDR1 SEHNR and CDR2 FQNEAQ (reference sequence). Trimming stripped 2 bases from V and 7 bases from J, with 17 bases between. The CDR3 is 16 residues long. Here the CDR3 reads CASSLLAGAPNGELFF. The CDR3 region has the DNA TGTGCCAGCAGCTTATTGGCTGGGGCCCCCAACGGGGAGCTGTTTTTT.

The chain combines TRBV7-9 with TRBJ1-5; maybe TRBD1 (5 bases). The germline gives CDR1 SEHNR, CDR2 FQNEAQ (reference sequence). The ends were cut back, 1 base at V and 6 bases at J, with 10 bases in the middle. The CDR3 covers 14 residues. CDR3 sequence: CASSLGQGSQPQHF. In DNA form, the CDR3 reads TGTGCCAGCAGCTTAGGGCAGGGCAGTCAGCCCCAGCATTTT.

The J gene is TRBJ2-1, the V gene TRBV5-1; 7 nucleotides agree with TRBD2. With V trimmed by 7 bases and J by 0 bases, 7 bases remained unmatched. The CDR3 extends over 15 amino acids. Germline assignment: CDR1 SGHRS and CDR2 YFSETQ. CDR3 protein: CASRGDPTSYNEQFF. Here the CDR3 DNA reads TGCGCCAGCCGGGGGGACCCCACCTCCTACAATGAGCAGTTCTTC.

This clone was seen more than once but under ten times. The chain links TRBV20-1 to TRBJ2-1; no firm D call. The CDR3 runs 10 residues. The V end was cut by 6 bases, the J end by 9 bases, with 9 bases between. The germline V gene encodes CDR1 DFQATT and CDR2 SNEGSKA (reference sequence). The CDR3 DNA is TGCAGTGCGGAGAAGGGTGAGCAGTTCTTC. Translation: CSAEKGEQFF.

This clone has just one count. This chain connects TRBV6-5 to TRBJ1-6, with TRBD1 matching over 8 bases. The CDR3 is made up of 15 amino acids. The V and J ends lost 5 bases and 7 bases, in that order; junction bases with no gene match: 7. CDR1 is MNHEY and CDR2 is SVGAGI in the germline V gene. The CDR3 coding sequence is TGTGCCAGCAGTCGGCGGACAGGGCCAAATTCACCCCTCCACTTT. Protein: CASSRRTGPNSPLHF.

This sequence joins TRBV4-2 and TRBJ2-3, with 9 bases lining up with TRBD2. V lost 1 base and J lost 2; bases outside the gene matches: 7. This CDR3 comprises 17 residues. The germline V gene encodes CDR1 LGHNA and CDR2 YNFKEQ. The CDR3 spells CASSQGFSGGNTDTQYF. The CDR3 DNA is TGTGCCAGCAGCCAAGGATTCAGCGGGGGGAACACAGATACGCAGTATTTT.

This chain connects TRBV19 to TRBJ2-7; D perhaps matches TRBD2 (5 bases). The CDR3 totals 13 residues. Trimming left V 3 bases short and J 0 bases short, with 6 bases between. In germline, CDR1 is LNHDA, CDR2 SQIVND (reference sequence). CDR3 region: CASSMRVSYEQYF. The DNA of the CDR3 is TGTGCCAGTAGTATGAGGGTCTCCTACGAGCAGTACTTC.

The rearrangement uses TRBV6-6 and TRBJ2-7; D gene ambiguous. V was trimmed by 6 bases and J by 0 bases, leaving 18 bases between them. The CDR3 is made up of 16 amino acids. Germline CDR1 is MNHNY and CDR2 is SVGAGI (reference sequence). The CDR3: CASSDRDGPSSYEQYF. Here the CDR3 DNA reads TGTGCCAGCAGCGACCGAGACGGGCCGAGCTCCTACGAGCAGTACTTC.

The chain links TRBV10-3 to TRBJ1-4; D is possibly TRBD1 (6 bases). CDR3 size: 15 residues. The germline CDR1 and CDR2 sequences are ENHRY and SYGVKD. The V end lost 2 bases, the J end lost 3 bases, and 10 bases lay between the germline ends. The chain's CDR3 is CAISEDQGSNEKLFF. CDR3 nucleotides: TGTGCCATCAGTGAGGACCAGGGGTCTAATGAAAAACTGTTTTTT.

The J gene is TRBJ2-5, the V gene TRBV29-1, with D perhaps matching TRBD2 (6 bases). V lost 4 bases to trimming and J lost 11 bases, with 26 bases between them. The CDR3 has 15 amino acids. CDR1 is SQVTM and CDR2 is ANQGSEA in the germline V gene. The CDR3 here is CSVGPRGSPIAEQYF. Here the CDR3 DNA reads TGCAGCGTTGGGCCGCGGGGCAGCCCAATCGCGGAGCAGTACTTC.

The chain couples TRBV4-3 to TRBJ2-7; D is possibly TRBD1 (6 bases). The CDR3 has 13 amino acids. Looked up from germline, CDR1 is LGHNA and CDR2 is YSLEER. The V and J ends lost 2 bases and 12 bases respectively, with 17 bases between them. The CDR3 loop reads CASSQRARGTLYF. The CDR3 DNA is TGCGCCAGCAGCCAAAGGGCGAGGGGGACCTTGTACTTC.

The V and J genes are TRBV6-4 and TRBJ1-5; D remains unclear. Germline CDR1 reads MRHNA; CDR2 reads SNTAGT. This CDR3 contains 17 residues. Trimming stripped 0 bases from V and 0 bases from J, with 12 bases between. In DNA, the CDR3 is TGTGCCAGCAGTGACTCGAAGAGACCCGATAGCAATCAGCCCCAGCATTTT. This gives the protein CASSDSKRPDSNQPQHF.

This chain links TRBV19 with TRBJ1-1, with a tentative D call TRBD1 (5 bases). The CDR3 sequence is 15 residues long. Germline V CDR1 and CDR2: LNHDA, SQIVND (reference sequence). The ends were cut back, 4 bases at V and 0 bases at J, with 12 bases in the middle. The CDR3 is CASSTPGRMNTEAFF. CDR3 nucleotides: TGTGCCAGTAGTACCCCGGGACGTATGAACACTGAAGCTTTCTTT.